Below, 5 T cell receptor beta chains from the same sample are listed, as sequenced in a study of low-dose radiotherapy and immunotherapy resistance in tumors. Time point: before trial treatment. cDNA synthesis used a TRAV/TRBV-specific primer set for both chains. Over roughly 19 PCR cycles, TCRs were amplified from a constant-region primer and V-primer adapter. A single record per CDR3 protein comes from TCRdb applying MiXCR to the reads. Among more than 50,000 distinct CDR3 sequences, less than 25% were seen once, and the ten largest hold roughly 6%. The source was PBMCs, collected before treatment. These receptors all come from a male donor with prostate cancer.

This clonotype occurred once. V gene TRBV2 combines with J gene TRBJ1-1; D unclear. V was pared by 6 bases and J by 2 bases, with 13 bases between. This CDR3 is 14 amino acids long. Per the germline V gene, CDR1 is SNHLY and CDR2 is FYNNEI. The CDR3 DNA is TGTGCCAGCAGGGGAAGGACGGGTAACACTGAAGCTTTCTTT. The encoded protein is CASRGRTGNTEAFF.

For this clonotype: Possible read error: a much larger clone is one base away. V and J are TRBV3-1 and TRBJ2-1, with a tentative D call TRBD1 (6 bases). The V gene's germline CDR1 is LGHDT and CDR2 YNNKEL (reference sequence). Trimming shortened V by 1 base and J by 10 bases, and 14 bases separated the two germline ends. The CDR3 extends over 14 amino acids. The CDR3, as DNA: TGTGCCAGCAGCCAAGGAACTACAGGGCTCGAGCAGTTCTTC. Translated: CASSQGTTGLEQFF.

Points on this clonotype: At one end, the junction sequence differs from germline, possibly due to a read error. This chain joins TRBV5-1 and TRBJ1-1; maybe TRBD1 (6 bases). The germline CDR1 and CDR2 sequences are SGHRS and YFSETQ. CDR3 length equals 14 residues. CDR3 residues: CASSLLRGGAEAFF. Here the CDR3 DNA reads TGTGCCAGCAGCCTACTCAGGGGTGGAGCTGAAGCTTTCTTT.

This clonotype showed up many times. The chain is built from TRBV12-1 and TRBJ1-6; the D call of TRBD1 is as the table states it, not checked on the DNA. TRBV12-1 is recorded as a pseudogene. The CDR3 runs to 14 residues. This CDR3 reads CASSLQGRGSPLHF. The CDR3 DNA reads TGTGCCAGCAGCTTACAGGGAAGAGGATCACCCCTCCACTTT.

At least ten counts were recorded for this clonotype. This sequence joins TRBV5-1 and TRBJ1-1; D not certain. The germline V gene encodes CDR1 SGHRS and CDR2 YFSETQ. CDR3 size: 13 residues. Between the trimmed V and J ends, which lost 0 bases and 3 bases, there was a span of 6 bases. The CDR3 loop reads CASSLVLDTEAFF. CDR3 DNA: TGCGCCAGCAGCTTGGTCTTGGACACTGAAGCTTTCTTT. Full variable domain (remainder filled in from reference TRBV5-1 and TRBJ1-1): KAGVTQTPRYLIKTRGQQVTLSCSPISGHRSVSWYQQTPGQGLQFLFEYFSETQRNKGNFPGRFSGRQFSNSRSEMNVSTLELGDSALYLCASSLVLDTEAFFGQGTRLTVV.